These T cell receptor beta chains were read from a single sample in a study of blood T cells in healthy people across ages. TCRdb reprocessed the 5' RACE reads with MiXCR, giving one entry per CDR3 protein. The sample carries 750,000 or so distinct CDR3 sequences, 25% recorded once. These data were also reused for a study on T cells of mothers and their children.

Sequencing used blood. The source of these receptors is a boy between 10 and 17 years old in good health. Each CDR3 is given with its conserved first and last residue. D genes are given only for firm matches.

CDR3 length | J gene | D gene | V gene | CDR3 protein
14 | TRBJ2-5 | NA | TRBV20-1 | CSAEPDREGETQYF
15 | TRBJ1-1 | NA | TRBV2 | CASMKARDPNTEAFF
15 | NA | NA | TRBV12-3/TRBV12-4 | CASSPRGGVWETQYF
14 | TRBJ1-2 | NA | TRBV29-1 | CSVEGGQGFSGYTF
14 | TRBJ2-1 | NA | TRBV6-6 | CASSYSGRRHEQFF
14 | TRBJ2-7 | NA | TRBV12-3/TRBV12-4 | CASSGDGWGNEQYF
14 | TRBJ1-5 | NA | TRBV5-5 | CASSLVDTARTQHF
14 | TRBJ1-4 | NA | TRBV20-1 | CSAPDSGTGEKLFF
11 | TRBJ2-7 | NA | TRBV2 | CASGEEYEQYF
14 | TRBJ2-5 | NA | TRBV7-7 | CASSSVQGSETQYF
15 | TRBJ1-4 | TRBD1 | TRBV28 | CASSAGQGAGEKLFF
14 | TRBJ1-1 | TRBD1 | TRBV6-2/TRBV6-3 | CASSPSDRLAEAFF
13 | TRBJ1-6 | NA | TRBV4-1 | CASSSYRNSPLHF
13 | NA | NA | TRBV20-1 | CSARGTVGREQFF
17 | NA | TRBD1 | TRBV20-1 | CSARDRLGTEPKHEQYF
15 | TRBJ2-2 | TRBD2 | TRBV9 | CASTGLAGATGELFF